Here is one TCR beta chain with its context. What antigen it recognizes has not been identified. No base qualities exist here, and no much larger clone lies one base off it. This record comes from a study of CD8 T cells in Susac syndrome (dated by TCRdb to the late 2010s). General notes on the study: Repertoire sequencing was used to test whether CD8+ T cell activation and differentiation in Susac syndrome was antigen driven. Clonality of the CD8+ T cell repertoire was compared between eleven to twelve healthy donors, 14 Susac syndrome patients and 15 multiple sclerosis patients.

The paper's findings and limits, for the study overall: The number of individuals in the TCR sequencing and HLA analysis was recognized as being relatively small.

RNA was extracted with the RNeasy kit and about 0.5 to 1 ug was reverse transcribed using random hexamers. TCR beta CDR3 regions were amplified with the immunoSEQ multiplex PCR assay covering 54 Vbeta and 13 Jbeta segments. PCR amplification bias was corrected by using a synthetic template baseline for primer optimization and computational correction. On the authors' methods: Only productive sequences were kept, with reads annotated to V, D and J genes according to IMGT and analyzed in immunoSEQ Analyzer. To calculate clonality, Shannon entropy was normalized by log2 of the number of productive unique sequences and then subtracted from one. Public and private clones were assessed among the 100 most prevalent clones of each patient and control. Susac-specific clones were defined as absent from healthy and MS cohorts, about 1,100 published viral clones and other ImmuneACCESS disease sequences. TCRdb reran the public reads through fastp at Q25 and MiXCR, keeping productive beta chains. Every CDR3 protein is listed once, alongside the most common genes and DNA of its rows. None of the V and J calls come from the authors' own analysis; TCRdb made them. This sample has about 200,000 distinct CDR3 sequences in its table, and roughly nine tenths of those were observed once. The ten largest clones take up roughly 0.13% of the sample.

Peripheral blood CD8+ and CD4+ T cells from healthy donors, Susac syndrome patients and multiple sclerosis patients were profiled by high-throughput TCR beta sequencing. Treatment-naive patients with stable or active relapsing-remitting disease fulfilling revised McDonald criteria were used as multiple sclerosis controls. Bulk CD8+ and CD4+ T cells were purified by magnetic negative isolation, while CD8+ TEMRA cells were enriched using FACS. Blood was collected in EDTA tubes and processed within 24 hours, with PBMCs isolated through density gradient centrifugation. PBMCs intended for TCR sequencing were cryopreserved in liquid nitrogen and thawed later in a water bath at 37 degrees C. Purity of sorted or isolated CD4+, CD8+ and CD8+ TEMRA cells was at least 90%. From cysteine to phenylalanine, the CDR3 is 18 amino acids long. The CDR3 DNA has 54 bases and is translated from base 1. For CDR1 and CDR2, the germline V gene lists SGHVS and FQNEAQ. Cut back by 0 bases and 5 bases, the V and J ends lie 22 bases apart.

This clonotype was obtained from a human donor with multiple sclerosis. Sequencing was carried out using CD8+ T cells from PBMCs. The sequence links TRBV7-8 to TRBJ1-2, with TRBD1 as a weak D call on 6 bases. The CDR3 has the sequence CASSLAYVAGGGGYGYTF. The DNA sequence is as follows: TGTGCCAGCAGCTTAGCCTACGTCGCGGGGGGCGGGGGGTATGGCTACACCTTC.